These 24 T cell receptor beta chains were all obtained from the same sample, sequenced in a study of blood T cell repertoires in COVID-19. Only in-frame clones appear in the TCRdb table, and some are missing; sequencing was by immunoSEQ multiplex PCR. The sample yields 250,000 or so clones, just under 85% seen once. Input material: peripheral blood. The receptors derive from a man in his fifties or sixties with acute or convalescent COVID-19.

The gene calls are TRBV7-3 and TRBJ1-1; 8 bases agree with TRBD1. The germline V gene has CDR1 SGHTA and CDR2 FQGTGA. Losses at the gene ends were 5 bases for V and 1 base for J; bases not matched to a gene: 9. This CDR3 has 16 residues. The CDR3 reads CASSNPQGGANTEAFF. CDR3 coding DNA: TGTGCCAGCAGCAATCCACAGGGGGGAGCGAACACTGAAGCTTTCTTT.

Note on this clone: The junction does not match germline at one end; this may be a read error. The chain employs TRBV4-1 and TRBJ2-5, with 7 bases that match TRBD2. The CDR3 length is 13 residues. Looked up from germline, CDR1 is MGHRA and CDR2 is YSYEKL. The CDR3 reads CASSQDEAGVPDF. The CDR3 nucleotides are TGCGCCAGCAGCCAAGATGAGGCGGGGGTCCCGGACTTC.

CDR3 DNA sequence: TGTGCCAGCAGCGTAGCACTAGATGAGACCCAGTACTTC. Protein product: CASSVALDETQYF. The J gene is TRBJ2-5, the V gene TRBV9; maybe TRBD2 (5 bases). The V end was cut by 0 bases, the J end by 5 bases, with 8 bases between. The CDR3 totals 13 residues. CDR1 is SGDLS and CDR2 is YYNGEE in the germline V gene.

In nucleotides, the CDR3 is TGTGCCAGCTCATCGGAGGTCGGGGGGCAAGAGACCCAGTACTTC. It translates to CASSSEVGGQETQYF. This chain connects TRBV18 to TRBJ2-5; 7 nucleotides agree with TRBD2. Trimming took 5 bases from V and 2 from J; bases not matched to a gene: 8. Germline V gene sequence: CDR1 KGHSH, CDR2 LQKENI. The CDR3 runs to 15 residues.

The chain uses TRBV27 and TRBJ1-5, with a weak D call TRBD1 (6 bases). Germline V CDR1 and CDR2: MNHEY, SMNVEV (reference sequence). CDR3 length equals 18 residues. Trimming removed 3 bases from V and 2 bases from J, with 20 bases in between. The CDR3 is CASSLRGKGGPGNQPQHF. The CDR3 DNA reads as TGTGCCAGCAGTTTGCGGGGGAAGGGGGGGCCTGGCAATCAGCCCCAGCATTTT.

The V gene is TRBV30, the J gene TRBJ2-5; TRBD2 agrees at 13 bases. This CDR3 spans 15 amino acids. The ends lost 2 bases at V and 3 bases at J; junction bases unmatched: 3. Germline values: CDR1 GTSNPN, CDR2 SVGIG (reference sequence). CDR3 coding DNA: TGTGCCTGGAGTCCGGGACTAGCGGGGAAAGAGACCCAGTACTTC. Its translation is CAWSPGLAGKETQYF. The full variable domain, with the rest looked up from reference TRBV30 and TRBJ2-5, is SQTIHQWPATLVQPVGSPLSLECTVEGTSNPNLYWYRQAAGRGLQLLFYSVGIGQISSEVPQNLSASRPQDRQFILSSKKLLLSDSGFYLCAWSPGLAGKETQYFGPGTRLLVL.

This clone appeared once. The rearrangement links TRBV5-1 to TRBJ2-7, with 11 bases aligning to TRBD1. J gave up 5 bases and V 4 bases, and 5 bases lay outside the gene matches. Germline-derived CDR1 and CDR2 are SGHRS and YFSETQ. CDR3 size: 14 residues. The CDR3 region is CASSLGDRGDEQYF. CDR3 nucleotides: TGCGCCAGCAGCCTGGGGGACAGGGGGGACGAGCAGTACTTC.

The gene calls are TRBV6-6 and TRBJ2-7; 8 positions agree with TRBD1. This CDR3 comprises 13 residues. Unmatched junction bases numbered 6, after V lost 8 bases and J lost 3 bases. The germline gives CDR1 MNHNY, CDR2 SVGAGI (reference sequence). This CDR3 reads CASSGGRGYEQYF. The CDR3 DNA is TGTGCCAGCTCAGGGGGCAGAGGCTACGAGCAGTACTTC.

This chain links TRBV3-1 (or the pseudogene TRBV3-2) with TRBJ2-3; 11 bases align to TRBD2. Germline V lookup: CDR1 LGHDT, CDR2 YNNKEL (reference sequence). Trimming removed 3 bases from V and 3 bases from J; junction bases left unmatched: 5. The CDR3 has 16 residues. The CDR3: CASSQRSGGATDTQYF. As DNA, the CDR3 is TGTGCCAGCAGCCAGCGTAGCGGGGGGGCGACAGATACGCAGTATTTT.

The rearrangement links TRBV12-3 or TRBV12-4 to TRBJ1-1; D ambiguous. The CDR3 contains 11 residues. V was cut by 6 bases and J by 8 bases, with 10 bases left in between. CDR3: CASSNNREAFF. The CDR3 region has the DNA TGTGCCAGCAGCAATAACCGGGAAGCTTTCTTT.

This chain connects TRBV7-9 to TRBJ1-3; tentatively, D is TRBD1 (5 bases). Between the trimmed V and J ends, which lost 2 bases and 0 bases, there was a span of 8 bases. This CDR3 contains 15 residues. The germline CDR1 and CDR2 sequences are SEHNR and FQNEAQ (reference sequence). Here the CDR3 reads CASSLRGSSGNTIYF. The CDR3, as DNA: TGTGCCAGCAGCTTAAGGGGAAGCTCTGGAAACACCATATATTTT.

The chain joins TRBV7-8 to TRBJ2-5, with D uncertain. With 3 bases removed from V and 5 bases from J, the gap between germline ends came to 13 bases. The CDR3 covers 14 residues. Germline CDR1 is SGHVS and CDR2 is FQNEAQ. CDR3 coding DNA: TGTGCCAGCAGCTTTTTGTCAAGGCGGGAGACCCAGTACTTC. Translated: CASSFLSRRETQYF.

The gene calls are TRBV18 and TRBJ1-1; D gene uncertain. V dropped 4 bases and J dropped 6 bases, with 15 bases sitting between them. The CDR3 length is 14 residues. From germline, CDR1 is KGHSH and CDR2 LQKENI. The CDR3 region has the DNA TGTGCCAGCTCACGCGGCGGAGGACGCGCTGAAGCTTTCTTT. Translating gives CASSRGGGRAEAFF.

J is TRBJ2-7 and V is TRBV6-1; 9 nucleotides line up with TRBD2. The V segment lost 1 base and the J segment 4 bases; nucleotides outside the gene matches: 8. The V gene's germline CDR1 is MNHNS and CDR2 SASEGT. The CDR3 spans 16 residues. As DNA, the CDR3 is TGTGCCAGCAGTGAAGGTATAGGCGGGAGGGCGTACGAGCAGTACTTC. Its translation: CASSEGIGGRAYEQYF.

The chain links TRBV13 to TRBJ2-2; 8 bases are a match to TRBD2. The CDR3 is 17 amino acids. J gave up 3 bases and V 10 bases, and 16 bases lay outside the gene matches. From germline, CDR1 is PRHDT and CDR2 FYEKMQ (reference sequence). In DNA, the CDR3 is TGTGCCATCCAAACCGGGGGGGCCTCCCGAGACACCGGGGAGCTGTTTTTT. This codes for CAIQTGGASRDTGELFF.

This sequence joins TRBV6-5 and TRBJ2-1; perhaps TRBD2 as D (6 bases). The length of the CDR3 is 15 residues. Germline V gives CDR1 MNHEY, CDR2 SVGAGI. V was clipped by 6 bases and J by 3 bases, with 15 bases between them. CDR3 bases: TGTGCCAGCAGAGACCGGGACTGGAACTACAATGAGCAGTTCTTC. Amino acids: CASRDRDWNYNEQFF.

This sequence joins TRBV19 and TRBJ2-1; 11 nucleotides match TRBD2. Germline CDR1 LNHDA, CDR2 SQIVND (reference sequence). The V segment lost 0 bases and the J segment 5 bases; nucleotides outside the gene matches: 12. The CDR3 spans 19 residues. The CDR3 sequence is CASSIELLAGALRDNEQFF. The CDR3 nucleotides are TGTGCCAGTAGTATAGAGTTACTAGCGGGGGCCCTACGGGACAATGAGCAGTTCTTC.

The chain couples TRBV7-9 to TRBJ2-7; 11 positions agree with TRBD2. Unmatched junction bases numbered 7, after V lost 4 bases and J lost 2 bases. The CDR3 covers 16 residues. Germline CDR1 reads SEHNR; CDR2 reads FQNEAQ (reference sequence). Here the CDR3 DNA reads TGTGCCAGCAGCTCACCCGGGACTAGCGGCACCTACGAGCAGTACTTC. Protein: CASSSPGTSGTYEQYF. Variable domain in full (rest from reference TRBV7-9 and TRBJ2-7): DTGVSQNPRHKITKRGQNVTFRCDPISEHNRLYWYRQTLGQGPEFLTYFQNEAQLEKSRLLSDRFSAERPKGSFSTLEIQRTEQGDSAMYLCASSSPGTSGTYEQYFGPGTRLTVT.

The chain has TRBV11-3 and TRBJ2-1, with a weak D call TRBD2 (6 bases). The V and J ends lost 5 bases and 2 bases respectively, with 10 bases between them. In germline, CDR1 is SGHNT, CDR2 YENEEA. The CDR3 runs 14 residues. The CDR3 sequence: CASSPEGPYNEQFF. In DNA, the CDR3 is TGTGCCAGCAGCCCGGAGGGGCCCTACAATGAGCAGTTCTTC.

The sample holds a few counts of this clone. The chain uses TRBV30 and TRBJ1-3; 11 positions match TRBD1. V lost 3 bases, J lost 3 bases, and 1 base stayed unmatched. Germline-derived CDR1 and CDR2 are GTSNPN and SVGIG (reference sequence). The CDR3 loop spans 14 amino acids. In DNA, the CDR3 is TGTGCCTGGAGGGACAGGGGGCATGGAAACACCATATATTTT. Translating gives CAWRDRGHGNTIYF. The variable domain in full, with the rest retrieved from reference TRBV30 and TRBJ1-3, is SQTIHQWPATLVQPVGSPLSLECTVEGTSNPNLYWYRQAAGRGLQLLFYSVGIGQISSEVPQNLSASRPQDRQFILSSKKLLLSDSGFYLCAWRDRGHGNTIYFGEGSWLTVV.

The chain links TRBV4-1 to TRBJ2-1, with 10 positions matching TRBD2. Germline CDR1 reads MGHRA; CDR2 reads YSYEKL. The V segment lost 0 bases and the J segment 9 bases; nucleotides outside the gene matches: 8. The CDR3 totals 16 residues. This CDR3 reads CASSQEASGRTPEQFF. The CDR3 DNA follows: TGCGCCAGCAGCCAAGAGGCTAGCGGGAGAACCCCTGAGCAGTTCTTC.

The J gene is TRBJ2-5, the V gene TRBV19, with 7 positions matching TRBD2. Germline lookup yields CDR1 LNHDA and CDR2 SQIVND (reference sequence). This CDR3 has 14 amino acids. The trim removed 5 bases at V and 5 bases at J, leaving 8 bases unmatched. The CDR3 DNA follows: TGTGCCAGTAGTCCCTGGGGGGGGGATGAGACCCAGTACTTC. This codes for CASSPWGGDETQYF.

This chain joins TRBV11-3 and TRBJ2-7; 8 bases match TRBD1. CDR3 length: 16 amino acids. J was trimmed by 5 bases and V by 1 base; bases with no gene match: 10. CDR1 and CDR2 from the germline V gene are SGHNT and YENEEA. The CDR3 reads CASSLGPATGADEQYF. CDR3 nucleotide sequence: TGTGCCAGCAGCTTAGGACCTGCGACAGGGGCGGACGAGCAGTACTTC.

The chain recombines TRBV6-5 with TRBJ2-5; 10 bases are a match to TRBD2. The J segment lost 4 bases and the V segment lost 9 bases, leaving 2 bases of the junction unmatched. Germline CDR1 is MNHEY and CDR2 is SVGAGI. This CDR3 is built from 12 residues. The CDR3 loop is CASSGGLETQYF. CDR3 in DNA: TGTGCCAGTAGCGGGGGGCTAGAGACCCAGTACTTC.